Listed below are T cell receptor beta chains from one sample, sequenced in a study of cytomegalovirus exposure and HLA in healthy donors. Here immunoSEQ multiplex PCR was the method, and the copy in TCRdb shows in-frame clones only, minus some. The data show roughly 180,000 clones, roughly 80% seen once. Sequencing was carried out using PBMCs. The receptor source for this set is a man aged 25 to 40 in good health and CMV-seropositive. Both conserved end residues are part of each CDR3. D genes are given only for firm matches. Some rows have no size entry. The others give once, few or many, or a class for an expanded clone.

j_call,clone_size,v_call,d_call,cdr3_aa,cdr3_nt
TRBJ2-7,NA,TRBV14,NA,CASSQDLSPGFSYEQYF,TGTGCCAGCAGCCAAGATTTGTCTCCAGGTTTCTCCTACGAGCAGTACTTC
TRBJ1-1,NA,TRBV27,TRBD1,CASSGSGFGTGRFSGKFTEAFF,TGTGCCAGCTCGGGGTCCGGATTCGGGACAGGGCGCTTCTCAGGAAAGTTCACTGAAGCTTTCTTT
TRBJ2-1,few,TRBV7-9,NA,CSSQGGSSYNEQFF,TGTTCCTCCCAGGGGGGAAGCTCCTACAATGAGCAGTTCTTC
TRBJ2-3,NA,TRBV9,TRBD1,CASSAGTGVSDTQYF,TGTGCCAGCAGCGCCGGGACAGGGGTATCAGATACGCAGTATTTT
TRBJ2-3,NA,TRBV7-9,TRBD2,CASRSIATSGRGGADTQYF,TGTGCCAGCAGATCGATCGCGACTAGCGGGAGGGGGGGCGCAGATACGCAGTATTTT
TRBJ2-3,few,TRBV6-4,TRBD2,CASSERGGSTDTQYF,TGTGCCAGCTCAGAGCGGGGGGGTAGCACAGATACGCAGTATTTT
TRBJ1-4,NA,TRBV4-1,NA,CASSHQQGINEKLFF,TGCGCCAGCAGCCACCAACAGGGTATTAATGAAAAACTGTTTTTT
TRBJ1-2,NA,TRBV5-6,NA,CASSLGGDYGYTF,TGTGCCAGCAGCTTGGGCGGGGACTATGGCTACACCTTC
TRBJ1-2,NA,TRBV19,NA,CASSPLSPIGYTF,TGTGCCAGTAGTCCTCTCTCCCCTATTGGCTACACCTTC
TRBJ1-5,once,TRBV7-9,TRBD1,CASSRIGQGQNQPQHF,TGTGCCAGCAGCCGTATCGGACAGGGACAAAATCAGCCCCAGCATTTT
TRBJ1-5,NA,TRBV11-2,TRBD1,CASSATGDPMSNQPQHF,TGTGCCAGCAGCGCGACAGGGGATCCGATGAGCAATCAGCCCCAGCATTTT
TRBJ2-5,NA,TRBV4-3,TRBD1,CASSQTTGGETQYF,TGCGCCAGCAGCCAAACGACAGGGGGGGAGACCCAGTACTTC
TRBJ2-3,NA,TRBV4-2,NA,CASSPGQGGGRASDTQYF,TGTGCCAGCAGCCCTGGACAGGGTGGCGGGAGGGCCTCAGATACGCAGTATTTT
TRBJ1-5,NA,TRBV6-1,NA,CASNKGAGHQPQHF,TGTGCCAGCAATAAAGGGGCAGGTCATCAGCCCCAGCATTTT
TRBJ2-7,NA,TRBV28,NA,CASRPETVYEQYF,TGTGCCAGCAGACCCGAAACAGTCTACGAGCAGTACTTC
TRBJ1-5,NA,TRBV28,NA,CASSLPGGTGNQPQHF,TGTGCCAGCAGTTTACCTGGCGGTACGGGGAATCAGCCCCAGCATTTT
TRBJ1-2,NA,TRBV27,TRBD1,CASSWGQGPYGYTF,TGTGCCAGCAGTTGGGGACAGGGGCCCTATGGCTACACCTTC
TRBJ2-7,NA,TRBV27,TRBD2,CASSLSGGPSSYEQYF,TGCGCCAGCAGTTTATCGGGGGGGCCTAGCTCCTACGAGCAGTACTTC
TRBJ1-1,NA,TRBV9,NA,CASSVGGGLEAFF,TGTGCCAGCAGCGTAGGGGGGGGCCTTGAAGCTTTCTTT
TRBJ1-2,NA,TRBV5-4,NA,CASSFVGGNYGYTF,TGTGCCAGCAGCTTCGTCGGCGGTAACTATGGCTACACCTTC
TRBJ2-5,few,TRBV7-3,NA,CASSLNGLRQETQYF,TGTGCCAGCAGCTTAAATGGTCTCAGACAAGAGACCCAGTACTTC
TRBJ1-1,NA,TRBV5-1,NA,CASSLAGGATTEAFF,TGCGCCAGCAGCTTGGCCGGGGGGGCGACGACTGAAGCTTTCTTT
TRBJ2-7,few,TRBV4-2,NA,CASSQDEGFSYEQYF,TGTGCCAGCAGCCAAGATGAGGGATTCTCCTACGAGCAGTACTTC
TRBJ2-2,NA,TRBV5-4,TRBD2,CASSLGGTSGSRGTGELFF,TGTGCCAGCAGCTTGGGCGGGACTAGCGGGAGTCGGGGCACCGGGGAGCTGTTTTTT
TRBJ2-1,NA,TRBV5-6,NA,CASSILSGGDTYNEQFF,TGTGCCAGCAGCATCCTTAGCGGAGGGGATACCTACAATGAGCAGTTCTTC
TRBJ2-5,few,TRBV2,NA,CASTRIDSPPNQETQYF,TGTGCCAGCACTAGAATTGACAGTCCCCCCAACCAAGAGACCCAGTACTTC
TRBJ2-7,NA,TRBV4-2,TRBD2,CASSPRLAGGYEQYF,TGTGCCAGCAGCCCGCGACTAGCGGGGGGTTACGAGCAGTACTTC
TRBJ2-7,NA,TRBV5-1,NA,CASSLGSGLGAYEQYF,TGCGCCAGCAGCTTGGGTTCCGGGTTGGGTGCCTACGAGCAGTACTTC